Each of the 24 T cell receptor beta chains below was sequenced from the same sample in a study of blood T cells in healthy people across ages. Sample-barcoded 5' priming and a J-beta primer mix drove a second PCR of 7 to 11 cycles. One entry per CDR3 protein results from TCRdb running MiXCR on the 5' RACE reads. The data contain 650,000 to 1,000,000 distinct CDR3 sequences, about half of them singletons. The sequencing input was blood. The source is a man older than 75 in good health.

The chain couples TRBV20-1 to TRBJ2-3; TRBD1 matches at 8 bases. Trimming removed 3 bases from V and 1 base from J; junction bases left unmatched: 6. The germline V gene has CDR1 DFQATT and CDR2 SNEGSKA (reference sequence). The CDR3 is 15 amino acids. CDR3 amino acids: CSASRTGRGTDTQYF. The CDR3 region has the DNA TGCAGTGCTAGTCGGACAGGGCGAGGCACAGATACGCAGTATTTT.

The sample holds a few counts of this clonotype. The gene calls are TRBV5-1 and TRBJ2-5, with D maybe TRBD2 (7 bases). Per the germline V gene, CDR1 is SGHRS and CDR2 is YFSETQ. V lost 1 base to trimming and J lost 1 base, with 14 bases between them. The CDR3 covers 16 residues. The CDR3 protein is CASSLSGGGGQETQYF. The CDR3 DNA follows: TGCGCCAGCAGCTTGTCCGGGGGCGGGGGCCAAGAGACCCAGTACTTC. Using reference TRBV5-1 and TRBJ2-5 for the parts outside the CDR3, the full variable domain is KAGVTQTPRYLIKTRGQQVTLSCSPISGHRSVSWYQQTPGQGLQFLFEYFSETQRNKGNFPGRFSGRQFSNSRSEMNVSTLELGDSALYLCASSLSGGGGQETQYFGPGTRLLVL.

The rearrangement links TRBV2 to TRBJ1-2, with D uncertain. The V end lost 0 bases, the J end lost 4 bases, and 6 bases lay between the germline ends. This CDR3 spans 13 amino acids. Germline V gene lookup returns CDR1 SNHLY and CDR2 FYNNEI. This chain's CDR3 is CASSEAGSYGYTF. Written as DNA, the CDR3 is TGTGCCAGCAGTGAAGCCGGCTCCTATGGCTACACCTTC.

The chain combines TRBV7-2 with TRBJ1-1; D unclear. Germline lookup yields CDR1 SGHTA and CDR2 FQGNSA. The CDR3 loop spans 14 amino acids. V was cut by 4 bases and J by 5 bases, with 14 bases left in between. The DNA of the CDR3 is TGTGCCAGCAGCTCCCTCGCGGGAGGTACTGAAGCTTTCTTT. It encodes CASSSLAGGTEAFF.

The rearrangement links TRBV12-3 or TRBV12-4 to TRBJ1-4; TRBD1 matches 8 bases. Trimming took 6 bases from V and 8 from J; bases not matched to a gene: 8. This CDR3 region has 14 residues. The CDR3 DNA follows: TGTGCCAGCAGATTCGGACAGGGAGGGGAAAAACTGTTTTTT. Protein: CASRFGQGGEKLFF.

This clonotype was recorded a few times. V is TRBV7-9 and J is TRBJ2-3; 12 bases map to TRBD1. J lost 6 bases, V lost 10 bases, and 11 bases had no gene match. CDR1 and CDR2 (germline): SEHNR, FQNEAQ (reference sequence). This CDR3 comprises 15 residues. The CDR3 reads CATPHGTGGLDTQYF. CDR3 nucleotides: TGTGCCACCCCTCATGGGACAGGGGGCCTGGATACGCAGTATTTT.

The V call is TRBV27, the J call TRBJ1-2; D gene ambiguous. Per germline, CDR1 MNHEY and CDR2 SMNVEV (reference sequence). Trimming left V 6 bases short and J 5 bases short, with 16 bases between. The CDR3 is made up of 14 amino acids. This CDR3 reads CASRSAHTFYGYTF. CDR3 in DNA: TGTGCCAGCAGATCCGCCCATACGTTTTATGGCTACACCTTC.

This clonotype appeared a single time. The gene calls are TRBV29-1 and TRBJ2-5; 9 bases match TRBD2. CDR1 is SQVTM and CDR2 is ANQGSEA in the germline V gene. The CDR3 runs to 15 residues. V shed 7 bases and J 5 bases; nucleotides not matched to a gene: 14. CDR3 region: CSANGGSGGPETQYF. CDR3 coding DNA: TGCAGCGCGAACGGGGGTAGCGGGGGACCGGAGACCCAGTACTTC.

V usage is TRBV20-1 and J usage is TRBJ1-1; D remains unclear. Germline V gives CDR1 DFQATT, CDR2 SNEGSKA (reference sequence). CDR3 length equals 15 residues. V lost 5 bases and J lost 7, with 23 bases in between. CDR3 sequence (DNA): TGCAGTGCTTACCCCCTGTCAACCGGGGTAGGTGAAGCTTTCTTT. Its translation: CSAYPLSTGVGEAFF.

This clonotype turned up a few times. CDR3 sequence reads: CASSPNSNQPQHF. For the CDR3, the DNA is TGTGCCAGCAGCCCTAATAGCAATCAGCCCCAGCATTTT. The V call is TRBV5-8, the J call TRBJ1-5, with D unclear. Germline loops: CDR1 SGHTS, CDR2 YDEGEE. The CDR3 has 13 amino acids. Trimming stripped 4 bases from V and 0 bases from J, with 5 bases between.

This chain connects TRBV15 to TRBJ1-4; no firm D call. V gave up 0 bases and J gave up 10 bases, with 12 bases separating them. Per the germline V gene, CDR1 is LNHNV and CDR2 is YYDKDF (reference sequence). The CDR3 has 14 residues. CDR3 nucleotide sequence: TGTGCCACCAGCAGAGAGGGGTCATGGCGAAAACTGTTTTTT. This translates into CATSREGSWRKLFF.

This clonotype was picked up one time. The DNA for the CDR3 is TGCAGCGTTGAAGGAGTACCGGGACCGCCGAACACTGAAGCTTTCTTT. Translating gives CSVEGVPGPPNTEAFF. The chain joins TRBV29-1 to TRBJ1-1; tentatively, D is TRBD1 (5 bases). The V end was cut by 1 base, the J end by 1 base, with 16 bases between. The CDR3 extends over 16 amino acids. Germline CDR1 and CDR2: SQVTM and ANQGSEA.

J is TRBJ1-5 and V is TRBV20-1, with D uncertain. Trimming pared 5 bases from V and 0 bases from J, leaving 20 bases between. Germline V gene data show CDR1 as DFQATT and CDR2 as SNEGSKA (reference sequence). CDR3 length: 17 residues. The CDR3 DNA follows: TGCAGTGCTCCCCCGGCAGGAGTGCACTATAGCAATCAGCCCCAGCATTTT. Its protein is CSAPPAGVHYSNQPQHF.

The chain recombines TRBV4-2 with TRBJ1-2; TRBD1 matches at 7 bases. With 1 base clipped from V and 3 bases from J, the junction kept 5 bases outside the gene matches. This CDR3 contains 15 residues. Germline CDR1 and CDR2: LGHNA and YNFKEQ. The DNA for the CDR3 is TGTGCCAGCAGCCAAGGAGGGGGCGCGTACTATGGCTACACCTTC. Its protein is CASSQGGGAYYGYTF.

This clonotype was counted a few times. The V gene is TRBV28, the J gene TRBJ2-4, with 10 bases identical to TRBD2. The J call is doubtful: the DNA matches TRBJ2-7 better. CDR3 length: 19 residues. Germline lookup yields CDR1 MDHEN and CDR2 SYDVKM. The CDR3 region is CASSPSNSRLAGLTYEQYF. In DNA, the CDR3 is TGTGCCAGCAGTCCCTCTAACTCGAGACTAGCGGGCCTTACCTACGAGCAGTACTTC.

The genes are TRBV2 and TRBJ2-1; the D is unclear. Between the trimmed V and J ends, which lost 2 bases and 6 bases, there was a span of 5 bases. Germline CDR1 and CDR2: SNHLY and FYNNEI. The CDR3 is 12 amino acids. The chain's CDR3 is CASSESPNEQFF. For the CDR3, the DNA is TGTGCCAGCAGTGAATCGCCCAATGAGCAGTTCTTC. Full variable domain (outside the CDR3, taken from reference TRBV2 and TRBJ2-1): EPEVTQTPSHQVTQMGQEVILRCVPISNHLYFYWYRQILGQKVEFLVSFYNNEISEKSEIFDDQFSVERPDGSNFTLKIRSTKLEDSAMYFCASSESPNEQFFGPGTRLTVL.

V is TRBV5-1 and J is TRBJ2-7, with 8 bases identical to TRBD2. TRBJ2-5 explains the end of the DNA better; the J call may be wrong. The CDR3 sequence is 14 residues long. CDR1 is SGHRS, CDR2 YFSETQ, per germline. The CDR3 reads CASSAGLARETQYF. CDR3 nucleotides: TGCGCCAGCAGCGCCGGACTAGCCCGGGAGACCCAGTACTTC.

A word on this clonotype: The junction differs from germline at one of its ends, possibly a read error. This rearrangement joins TRBV7-3 to TRBJ1-5; D is perhaps TRBD1 (5 bases). Germline CDR1 and CDR2: SGHTA and FQGTGA. This CDR3 is 14 amino acids long. In DNA form, the CDR3 reads TGTGCCAGCAGCCAGGGCGGCACCAATCAGCTCCAGCATTTT. It encodes CASSQGGTNQLQHF.

This clonotype occurred a few times. The V gene is TRBV28, the J gene TRBJ2-7; 9 bases are shared with TRBD1. CDR3 length equals 15 residues. Trimming removed 2 bases from V and 4 bases from J; junction bases left unmatched: 6. Germline CDR1 and CDR2: MDHEN and SYDVKM. CDR3 sequence: CASSLIGTGKYEQYF. The CDR3 nucleotides read TGTGCCAGCAGTTTAATCGGGACAGGGAAATACGAGCAGTACTTC. Based on the CDR3 plus reference TRBV28 and TRBJ2-7, the full variable domain is DVKVTQSSRYLVKRTGEKVFLECVQDMDHENMFWYRQDPGLGLRLIYFSYDVKMKEKGDIPEGYSVSREKKERFSLILESASTNQTSMYLCASSLIGTGKYEQYFGPGTRLTVT.

This clonotype was counted a few times. The V call is TRBV28, the J call TRBJ2-5, with TRBD1 matching over 12 bases. V dropped 5 bases and J dropped 3; count of bases not matched to a gene: 7. This CDR3 contains 16 residues. Germline CDR1 and CDR2: MDHEN and SYDVKM. CDR3 bases: TGTGCCAGCAGTCCTGCCGGGACAGGGGGCGAAGAGACCCAGTACTTC. It codes for CASSPAGTGGEETQYF. Filled out from reference TRBV28 and TRBJ2-5, the complete variable domain reads DVKVTQSSRYLVKRTGEKVFLECVQDMDHENMFWYRQDPGLGLRLIYFSYDVKMKEKGDIPEGYSVSREKKERFSLILESASTNQTSMYLCASSPAGTGGEETQYFGPGTRLLVL.

The V call is TRBV20-1, the J call TRBJ2-1, with 9 bases matching TRBD2. V shed 0 bases and J 4 bases; nucleotides not matched to a gene: 4. Germline loops: CDR1 DFQATT, CDR2 SNEGSKA (reference sequence). The CDR3 spans 15 residues. The CDR3 reads CSARDSGGWYNEQFF. The CDR3 DNA follows: TGCAGTGCTAGAGATAGCGGGGGTTGGTACAATGAGCAGTTCTTC.

In this sample, this clonotype turned up a few times. This chain joins TRBV27 and TRBJ2-1; D is unclear. CDR1 and CDR2 (germline): MNHEY, SMNVEV (reference sequence). V lost 4 bases and J lost 7, with 11 bases in between. CDR3 length: 13 residues. CDR3 residues: CASSSGVGNEQFF. In nucleotides, the CDR3 is TGTGCCAGCAGTTCGGGCGTAGGGAATGAGCAGTTCTTC.

Here the CDR3 reads CASSETTGVRSPLHF. The CDR3 nucleotides read TGTGCCAGCAGTGAAACGACAGGGGTGAGATCACCCCTCCACTTT. The rearrangement joins TRBV25-1 to TRBJ1-6; 8 bases align to TRBD1. This CDR3 is 15 amino acids long. The J segment lost 10 bases and the V segment lost 2 bases, leaving 7 bases of the junction unmatched. The germline V gene has CDR1 MGHDK and CDR2 SYGVNS.

The J gene is TRBJ1-5, the V gene TRBV6-2 or TRBV6-3; D is unresolved. Trimming pared 6 bases from V and 4 bases from J, leaving 7 bases between. Germline V gives CDR1 MNHEY, CDR2 SVGEGT. The CDR3 sequence is 12 residues long. CDR3 sequence: CASRAPNQPQHF. The DNA of the CDR3 is TGTGCCAGCAGGGCTCCAAATCAGCCCCAGCATTTT.